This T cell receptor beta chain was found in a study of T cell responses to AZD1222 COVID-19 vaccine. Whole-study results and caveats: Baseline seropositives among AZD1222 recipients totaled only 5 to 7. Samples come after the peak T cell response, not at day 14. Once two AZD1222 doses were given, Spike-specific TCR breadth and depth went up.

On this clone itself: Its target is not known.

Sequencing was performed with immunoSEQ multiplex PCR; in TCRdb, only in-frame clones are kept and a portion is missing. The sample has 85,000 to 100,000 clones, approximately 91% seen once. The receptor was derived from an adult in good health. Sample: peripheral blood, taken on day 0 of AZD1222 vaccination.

CDR3 nucleotides: TGTGCCACCAGCAGAGATCGCCGGGTAACGCAGTATTTT. Amino acid sequence: CATSRDRRVTQYF. The rearrangement links TRBV15 to TRBJ2-3, with D hard to call. The germline gives CDR1 LNHNV, CDR2 YYDKDF (reference sequence). Trimming stripped 0 bases from V and 9 bases from J, with 10 bases between. CDR3 length: 13 amino acids.